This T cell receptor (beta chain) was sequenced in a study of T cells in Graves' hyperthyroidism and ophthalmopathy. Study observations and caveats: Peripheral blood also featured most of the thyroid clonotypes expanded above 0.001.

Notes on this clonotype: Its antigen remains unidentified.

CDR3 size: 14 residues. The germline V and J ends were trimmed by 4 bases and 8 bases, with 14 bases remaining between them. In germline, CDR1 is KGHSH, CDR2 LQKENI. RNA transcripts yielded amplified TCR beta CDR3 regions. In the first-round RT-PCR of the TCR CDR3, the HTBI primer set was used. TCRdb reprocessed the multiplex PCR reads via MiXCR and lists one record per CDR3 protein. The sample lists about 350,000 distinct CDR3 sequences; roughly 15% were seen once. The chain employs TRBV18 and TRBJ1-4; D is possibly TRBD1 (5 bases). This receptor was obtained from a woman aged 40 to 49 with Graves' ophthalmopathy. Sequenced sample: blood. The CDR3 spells CASSRRRTPEKLFF. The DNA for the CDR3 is TGTGCCAGCTCACGGCGAAGGACACCGGAAAAACTGTTTTTT.